This TCR beta chain emerged from a study of T cell repertoires in ileal Crohn's disease. General observations from the study: Clonality above 26.8% at surgery always came with endoscopic recurrence.

The sorted cells were lamina propria lymphocytes from surgical specimens, first isolated by density gradient. V shed 2 bases, J shed 1 base, and the junction held 10 bases outside the gene matches. CDR1 and CDR2 (germline): KGHSH, LQKENI. The CDR3 spans 17 residues. Of note for this clone: Its antigen is undetermined.

The assay was immunoSEQ multiplex PCR, and TCRdb's table has in-frame clones only and misses some. The table has more than 5,500 clones, around 89% seen once; the top ten hold around 0.8%. The genes are TRBV18 and TRBJ2-5; 7 nucleotides align to TRBD2. The TCR originated in an adult with Crohn's disease. Some clones in this sample may be carry-over from other donors' samples. Sequencing input: CD4+ T cells from ileum. The CDR3 spells CASSPDAPAGLQETQYF. CDR3 nucleotide sequence: TGTGCCAGCTCACCAGACGCGCCAGCGGGACTCCAAGAGACCCAGTACTTC.